The 29 T cell receptor beta chains presented below share a single source sample, sequenced in a study of somatic mutations in cytotoxic T cells in rheumatoid arthritis. Sequenced by immunoSEQ multiplex PCR; TCRdb stores in-frame clones only, minus some. The profile shows some 11,000 clones, 79% of them singletons. Material: CD8+ T cells sorted from blood. The receptors here all came from an adult with rheumatoid arthritis.

This chain connects TRBV7-9 to TRBJ2-7; D call uncertain. Germline values: CDR1 SEHNR, CDR2 FQNEAQ (reference sequence). The CDR3 totals 13 residues. Trimming cost V 3 bases and J 0 bases, with 6 bases left between them. The CDR3 loop is CASSFGYSYEQYF. CDR3 DNA: TGTGCCAGCAGCTTTGGATACTCCTACGAGCAGTACTTC.

The chain has TRBV25-1 and TRBJ2-3, with no clear D. Germline-derived CDR1 and CDR2 are MGHDK and SYGVNS. This CDR3 is built from 14 residues. The germline V and J ends were trimmed by 2 bases and 2 bases, with 8 bases remaining between them. The CDR3 DNA reads as TGTGCCAGCAGTGAACTAGGCGCCACAGATACGCAGTATTTT. This encodes CASSELGATDTQYF.

This rearrangement joins TRBV5-1 to TRBJ1-2; 8 positions match TRBD1. The CDR3 totals 16 residues. Germline-derived CDR1 and CDR2 are SGHRS and YFSETQ. V was pared by 0 bases and J by 7 bases, with 11 bases of the junction left unmatched. The CDR3 is CASSLGQTGAIRGYTF. The CDR3 DNA reads as TGCGCCAGCAGCTTGGGTCAGACAGGGGCGATACGTGGCTACACCTTC. The full variable domain, with the rest looked up from reference TRBV5-1 and TRBJ1-2, is KAGVTQTPRYLIKTRGQQVTLSCSPISGHRSVSWYQQTPGQGLQFLFEYFSETQRNKGNFPGRFSGRQFSNSRSEMNVSTLELGDSALYLCASSLGQTGAIRGYTFGSGTRLTVV.

This chain connects TRBV28 to TRBJ2-1, with D perhaps matching TRBD2 (7 bases). V was cut by 2 bases and J by 5 bases, with 16 bases left in between. This CDR3 comprises 16 residues. The germline gives CDR1 MDHEN, CDR2 SYDVKM. CDR3 residues: CASSLMEGGPHNEQFF. The DNA of the CDR3 is TGTGCCAGCAGTTTAATGGAGGGGGGGCCCCACAATGAGCAGTTCTTC. The variable domain in full, with the rest retrieved from reference TRBV28 and TRBJ2-1, is DVKVTQSSRYLVKRTGEKVFLECVQDMDHENMFWYRQDPGLGLRLIYFSYDVKMKEKGDIPEGYSVSREKKERFSLILESASTNQTSMYLCASSLMEGGPHNEQFFGPGTRLTVL.

The chain's CDR3 is CASGTSDNTGELFF. The CDR3 DNA is TGTGCCAGCGGGACTAGCGATAACACCGGGGAGCTGTTTTTT. The chain has TRBV6-1 and TRBJ2-2, with 10 positions matching TRBD2. V was clipped by 8 bases and J by 2 bases; unmatched bases: 2. CDR3 length: 14 amino acids. Per the germline V gene, CDR1 is MNHNS and CDR2 is SASEGT.

This sequence joins TRBV9 and TRBJ1-1; maybe TRBD1 (5 bases). This CDR3 comprises 15 residues. CDR1 is SGDLS, CDR2 YYNGEE, per germline. V lost 0 bases, J lost 6 bases, and 15 bases lay in between. CDR3 residues: CASSVVETRGAEAFF. The CDR3 DNA is TGTGCCAGCAGCGTAGTCGAGACACGGGGCGCTGAAGCTTTCTTT.

The chain couples TRBV25-1 to TRBJ2-7; D possibly corresponds to TRBD2 (5 bases). Per germline, CDR1 MGHDK and CDR2 SYGVNS. The V end was cut by 3 bases, the J end by 3 bases, with 6 bases between. The CDR3 is made up of 12 amino acids. In nucleotides, the CDR3 is TGTGCCAGCAGTGACCGGGGCTACGAGCAGTACTTC. Its translation: CASSDRGYEQYF.

This clone has only a few counts. The chain joins TRBV5-4 to TRBJ2-7, with a tentative D call TRBD1 (6 bases). Per the germline V gene, CDR1 is SGHNT and CDR2 is YYREEE (reference sequence). The V end was cut by 8 bases, the J end by 6 bases, with 18 bases between. This CDR3 contains 13 residues. The CDR3 here is CASLQQGVGEQYF. The CDR3 DNA sequence: TGTGCCAGTTTACAACAGGGAGTCGGCGAGCAGTACTTC.

The chain recombines TRBV13 with TRBJ2-1; D unclear. CDR3 length equals 11 residues. Between the trimmed V and J ends, which lost 5 bases and 10 bases, there was a span of 9 bases. Germline V gives CDR1 PRHDT, CDR2 FYEKMQ (reference sequence). The chain's CDR3 is CASSSSPEQFF. In DNA, the CDR3 is TGTGCCAGCAGCAGTAGCCCGGAGCAGTTCTTC.

The chain combines TRBV4-3 with TRBJ1-1, with TRBD1 identical over 7 bases. V gave up 1 base and J gave up 7 bases; unmatched junction bases: 6. The CDR3 totals 14 residues. CDR1 is LGHNA and CDR2 is YSLEER in the germline V gene. CDR3 sequence: CASSQAAGGLEAFF. In nucleotides, the CDR3 is TGCGCCAGCAGCCAAGCAGCAGGGGGTCTTGAAGCTTTCTTT.

The chain has TRBV29-1 and TRBJ2-1; a possible D gene is TRBD2 (6 bases). V was cut by 4 bases and J by 2 bases, with 12 bases left in between. Germline V gives CDR1 SQVTM, CDR2 ANQGSEA. The CDR3 length is 14 residues. CDR3 in amino acids: CSVAGENTYNEQFF. The CDR3 DNA is TGCAGCGTTGCGGGGGAGAACACCTACAATGAGCAGTTCTTC.

The V gene is TRBV27, the J gene TRBJ2-1; 9 bases match TRBD2. Germline trimming cut 1 base from V and 5 bases from J; bases unmatched to any gene: 18. Germline lookup yields CDR1 MNHEY and CDR2 SMNVEV (reference sequence). The CDR3 runs 20 residues. CDR3 sequence (DNA): TGTGCCAGCAGTTTATTCCAAATCGACATAGCGGGAGCCGGCGACAATGAGCAGTTCTTC. Translating it yields CASSLFQIDIAGAGDNEQFF.

The count of this clone is one. This rearrangement joins TRBV27 to TRBJ2-7; possible D gene TRBD2, 6 bases. V lost 5 bases and J lost 7, with 15 bases in between. The CDR3 extends over 13 amino acids. The germline CDR1 and CDR2 sequences are MNHEY and SMNVEV (reference sequence). The CDR3 region is CASSPSGGLEQYF. CDR3 coding DNA: TGTGCCAGCAGTCCCTCAGGAGGGCTTGAGCAGTACTTC.

J is TRBJ2-7 and V is TRBV5-1; TRBD1 matches 10 bases. The CDR3 is made up of 14 amino acids. Germline CDR1 reads SGHRS; CDR2 reads YFSETQ. V was clipped by 5 bases and J by 6 bases; unmatched bases: 8. This chain's CDR3 is CASSIWDRGSEQYF. As DNA, the CDR3 is TGCGCCAGCAGTATTTGGGACAGGGGTTCCGAGCAGTACTTC.

The chain employs TRBV4-2 and TRBJ2-2; D is perhaps TRBD2 (6 bases). The CDR3 is 16 amino acids. The ends were cut back, 0 bases at V and 6 bases at J, with 14 bases in the middle. Germline loops: CDR1 LGHNA, CDR2 YNFKEQ. The CDR3 DNA reads TGTGCCAGCAGCCAAGACATTCTAGCGTTCGCCGGGGAGCTGTTTTTT. Protein sequence: CASSQDILAFAGELFF.

The chain couples TRBV4-3 to TRBJ2-3; maybe TRBD2 (6 bases). The ends were cut back, 2 bases at V and 2 bases at J, with 17 bases in the middle. Germline V gives CDR1 LGHNA, CDR2 YSLEER. The CDR3 contains 17 residues. CDR3 bases: TGCGCCAGCAGCCAATTCCATCTAGCGAGACTCACAGATACGCAGTATTTT. Its translation: CASSQFHLARLTDTQYF.

The rearrangement links TRBV28 to TRBJ1-4; 7 nucleotides line up with TRBD1. The junction had 9 bases not matched to a gene; V was cut back by 7 bases and J by 7 bases. The CDR3 totals 14 residues. In germline, CDR1 is MDHEN, CDR2 SYDVKM. CDR3 protein: CASTNDRVVEKLFF. CDR3 nucleotide sequence: TGTGCCAGCACCAACGACAGGGTAGTTGAAAAACTGTTTTTT.

The rearrangement links TRBV13 to TRBJ1-3; no definite D call. The germline V and J ends were trimmed by 3 bases and 0 bases, with 9 bases remaining between them. The CDR3 is 15 amino acids. Germline lookup yields CDR1 PRHDT and CDR2 FYEKMQ (reference sequence). In DNA form, the CDR3 reads TGTGCCAGCAGCTTTGGGCAGAACTCTGGAAACACCATATATTTT. It encodes CASSFGQNSGNTIYF. Combining the CDR3 with reference TRBV13 and TRBJ1-3 gives the whole variable domain AAGVIQSPRHLIKEKRETATLKCYPIPRHDTVYWYQQGPGQDPQFLISFYEKMQSDKGSIPDRFSAQQFSDYHSELNMSSLELGDSALYFCASSFGQNSGNTIYFGEGSWLTVV.

V usage is TRBV13 and J usage is TRBJ2-7; TRBD1 might be the D (5 bases). Per the germline V gene, CDR1 is PRHDT and CDR2 is FYEKMQ (reference sequence). The CDR3 totals 13 residues. V shed 3 bases and J shed 5 bases, with 11 bases lying between them. CDR3 in amino acids: CASSFQGLHEQYF. CDR3 bases: TGTGCCAGCAGCTTCCAGGGTCTCCACGAGCAGTACTTC.

The V call is TRBV6-1, the J call TRBJ1-5; 10 bases line up with TRBD1. The ends lost 6 bases at V and 7 bases at J; junction bases unmatched: 6. Germline V gene data show CDR1 as MNHNS and CDR2 as SASEGT. The length of the CDR3 is 14 residues. The CDR3 loop is CASRQGQGRQPQHF. CDR3 bases: TGTGCCAGCAGACAGGGACAGGGGAGACAGCCCCAGCATTTT.

This clone was seen more than once but under ten times. The CDR3 loop reads CASGRAYLHEQFF. In DNA, the CDR3 is TGTGCCAGCGGGCGGGCCTACCTGCATGAGCAGTTCTTC. The genes are TRBV27 and TRBJ2-1; the D gene is possibly TRBD2 (5 bases). This CDR3 contains 13 residues. With 8 bases removed from V and 8 bases from J, the gap between germline ends came to 16 bases. Germline V CDR1 and CDR2: MNHEY, SMNVEV (reference sequence).

The chain couples TRBV5-1 to TRBJ1-1; D not certain. With 1 base removed from V and 0 bases from J, the gap between germline ends came to 10 bases. Germline CDR1 SGHRS, CDR2 YFSETQ. CDR3 size: 15 residues. This CDR3 reads CASSLFRNMNTEAFF. CDR3 DNA: TGCGCCAGCAGCTTGTTTCGGAATATGAACACTGAAGCTTTCTTT.

The chain carries TRBV4-3 and TRBJ1-1; D perhaps matches TRBD1 (6 bases). Trimming left V 6 bases short and J 1 base short, with 15 bases between. Germline lookup yields CDR1 LGHNA and CDR2 YSLEER. The CDR3 totals 15 residues. CDR3 DNA sequence: TGCGCCAGCAGTCGACTAGGGGGTTCGAACACTGAAGCTTTCTTT. Translating it yields CASSRLGGSNTEAFF.

V is TRBV19 and J is TRBJ2-2, with a tentative D call TRBD1 (5 bases). V was trimmed by 3 bases and J by 3 bases, leaving 14 bases between them. CDR1 is LNHDA, CDR2 SQIVND, per germline (reference sequence). This CDR3 contains 16 residues. The CDR3 bases are TGTGCCAGTAGTATGGTGCAGGGTGGGGACACCGGGGAGCTGTTTTTT. Translating it yields CASSMVQGGDTGELFF.

In its sample, this clone was seen once. This sequence joins TRBV4-1 and TRBJ1-1; no clear D. The germline V gene has CDR1 MGHRA and CDR2 YSYEKL. The CDR3 runs to 15 residues. Trimming removed 3 bases from V and 1 base from J, with 12 bases in between. The CDR3 protein is CASSQATGENTEAFF. CDR3 nucleotides: TGCGCCAGCAGCCAGGCGACGGGAGAGAACACTGAAGCTTTCTTT.

The V and J genes are TRBV2 and TRBJ2-7; perhaps TRBD2 as D (5 bases). CDR1 is SNHLY and CDR2 is FYNNEI in the germline V gene. The V end lost 1 base, the J end lost 12 bases, and 10 bases lay between the germline ends. This CDR3 has 11 amino acids. In DNA, the CDR3 is TGTGCCAGCAGTGAAGGAGGGAACCCGTACTTC. This gives the protein CASSEGGNPYF. The entire variable domain, with the rest obtained from reference TRBV2 and TRBJ2-7, is as follows: EPEVTQTPSHQVTQMGQEVILRCVPISNHLYFYWYRQILGQKVEFLVSFYNNEISEKSEIFDDQFSVERPDGSNFTLKIRSTKLEDSAMYFCASSEGGNPYFGPGTRLTVT.

The chain recombines TRBV6-5 with TRBJ2-1, with 7 nucleotides matching TRBD1. J lost 12 bases, V lost 2 bases, and 10 bases had no gene match. This CDR3 has 14 amino acids. Looked up from germline, CDR1 is MNHEY and CDR2 is SVGAGI. The CDR3 sequence: CASSYTLTGQGQFF. The CDR3 DNA reads TGTGCCAGCAGTTACACCCTGACAGGGCAAGGGCAGTTCTTC.

The chain employs TRBV25-1 and TRBJ1-1, with TRBD1 as a possible D gene (5 bases). The germline V gene encodes CDR1 MGHDK and CDR2 SYGVNS. Trimming removed 1 base at V and 6 bases at J, with 18 bases between. CDR3 size: 16 residues. The DNA for the CDR3 is TGTGCCAGCAGTGAATCCACGCCCCCAGGGCTGGCTGAAGCTTTCTTT. It codes for CASSESTPPGLAEAFF.

In its sample, this clone was seen a few times. This rearrangement joins TRBV28 to TRBJ1-3; D not resolved. In germline, CDR1 is MDHEN, CDR2 SYDVKM. The CDR3 runs 14 residues. V was trimmed by 5 bases and J by 1 base, leaving 9 bases between them. The CDR3 protein is CASSTEESGNTIYF. CDR3 sequence (DNA): TGTGCCAGCAGTACTGAGGAGTCTGGAAACACCATATATTTT.